This T cell receptor (beta chain) was recorded in a study of beta chain features in type 1 diabetes (dated 2018 in TCRdb). As for the study more broadly: Mean age, gender distribution, total cell number and subset yield were not different between patients and healthy donors. Across all samples, some 99 million sorted cells were examined, and cell number per subset correlated strongly with RNA yield. In the study, TCRB repertoires of sorted circulating CD4+ T cell subsets from recently diagnosed type 1 diabetes patients were compared with those of matched healthy donors. Whereas all 30 or so donors provided naive and central memory subsets, regulatory and stem cell-like memory subsets were isolated from just 8 patients and roughly eight healthy donors.

A single peripheral blood draw of about 120 mL on average was collected from each donor into heparinised tubes. Using a panel that included CD45RO, CCR7, CD25, CD127, CD95 and CD27, naive, central memory, regulatory and stem cell-like memory CD4+ T cells were sorted on a BD FACSAria II. A purity above 95% was achieved for all sorted populations. PBMCs were isolated immediately by Lymphoprep density gradient centrifugation and stained directly without culture. So that batch effects would be minimized, each experiment stained and sorted samples in pairs, pairing one healthy donor with one patient. The CDR3 spans 16 residues, from the cysteine through the phenylalanine. Just CDR3 DNA is preserved here, 48 bases in frame from base 1. Sequences MGHRA (CDR1) and YSYEKL (CDR2) are obtained from the germline V gene. V is reduced by 1 base and J by 3 bases, leaving a spacing of 15 bases between them. The research as a whole found: Type 1 diabetes patients showed a moderate but significant shortening of TCRB CDR3 length in all four CD4+ subsets. The naive, central memory and regulatory TCRB repertoires appeared to resemble one another more closely among patients than among healthy donors. At VDJ recombination sites, type 1 diabetes patients had fewer insertions and more deleted nucleotides, which implies abnormalities in thymic rearrangement. Shorter templates might be favored by PCR, yet because patient and control samples were amplified and corrected together, any such skew would affect both groups equally. Sequencing cDNA rather than genomic DNA could over-represent highly expressing activated cells, although activation and CD3 levels did not differ between groups. Only small numbers of individuals were included in the HLA sub-analyses, which left unresolved whether HLA type had any influence on TCRB rearrangement.

The entire isolated RNA was reverse transcribed using the High Capacity cDNA Reverse Transcription Kit, and thus expressed TCRB transcripts were sequenced. Deep immunoSEQ sequencing was applied to naive, central memory and regulatory T cell samples, giving an average of roughly 3.3 million total reads per sample. Sorted cells were lysed in RLT buffer, and RNA was extracted using DNase-treated RNeasy Micro or Mini kits according to cell number. To prevent cross-contamination, each cell subset was processed individually, whereas patient and healthy donor samples were processed jointly. The immunoSEQ multiplex PCR was used to amplify TCRB sequences from cDNA, generating 87-bp fragments that spanned the CDR3 region. Sequencing of the amplicons was done on the Illumina HiSeq platform. The study's own analysis went as follows. PCR bias was computationally corrected using synthetic template baselines, reads within Hamming distance 2 were collapsed, and singletons that could not be merged were discarded. Reads were aligned to IMGT to assign V, D and J genes, CDR3 length, and insertions or deletions at six rearrangement sites. Within each subset, clonotype counts were normalized to sorted cell number, after which true diversity and Gini coefficients were computed with the tcR R package. The overlap coefficient, calculated on TCRB nucleotide sequences, was used to measure repertoire sharing. Out-of-frame TCRB sequences from naive cells were analyzed to stand in for the pre-selection repertoire. TCRdb holds this immuneACCESS table with in-frame rearrangements only. Some clones are missing; in checked studies, unresolved V genes explain under half, and the rest has no known cause. V and J calls and clone size are copied from that table; D and trimming were computed from the DNA. A total of roughly 230,000 clones appear in this sample, about 9.3% of them only once. About 0.037% of the sample rests with the top ten.

The sample holds a few counts of this clone. The antigen this receptor binds is unknown. Base-call qualities are not available, and no considerably larger clone is one nucleotide away. The origin of this receptor is a woman between 18 and 30 years old in good health. The sample taken for sequencing was naive CD4+ T cells from blood. The cell subset or site label, as the study defines it: true naive CD4+ T cells. The chain links TRBV4-1 with TRBJ2-5; the D gene cannot be resolved reliably. The DNA is TGCGCCAGCAGCCAAGGTCCCAAACTCCCCAAAGAGACCCAGTACTTC. Translation gives CASSQGPKLPKETQYF.